The sequence of this T cell receptor beta chain was determined in a study of blood T cell repertoires in COVID-19. Trimming pared 4 bases from V and 7 bases from J, leaving 14 bases between. This CDR3 contains 13 residues. The germline V gene has CDR1 SNHLY and CDR2 FYNNEI. TCRdb keeps only in-frame clones here, not all; method: immunoSEQ multiplex PCR. The table has 150,000 to 180,000 clones, roughly 80% seen once; the top ten hold around 1.7%. Sequenced material: peripheral blood. The chain joins TRBV2 to TRBJ2-7; D is perhaps TRBD1 (6 bases). This receptor was identified in a man older than 75 with acute or convalescent COVID-19. CDR3 in DNA: TGTGCCAGCAGTGGGCAGGGGTCGAGGGAGCAGTACTTC. It encodes CASSGQGSREQYF.